The entry that follows covers one TCR beta chain sequence. As yet, its antigen is unknown. The data were obtained in a study of beta chain features in type 1 diabetes. The overall study: Similarity in age, gender and cell yields was seen between patients and healthy donors.

Whole-study findings and limits: Whatever favoring of shorter templates PCR might show would apply equally to patients and controls. Naive, central memory and Treg TCRB repertoires appeared more alike in patients than in healthy donors. Among patients with Type 1 diabetes, TCRB CDR3s were moderately but significantly shorter in every one of the four CD4+ subsets. Over-representation of high TCR-expressing cells was a possible consequence of cDNA sequencing.

V lost 4 bases and J lost 0, with 11 bases in between. Germline CDR1 and CDR2: MGHRA and YSYEKL. The CDR3 has 15 amino acids. Every isolated RNA sample was fully reverse transcribed, so sequencing captured expressed TCRB transcripts. Sequencing used immunoSEQ multiplex PCR; TCRdb keeps in-frame clones, though not all of them. Among around 170,000 clones listed, 7% to 9.5% were seen once. The genes are TRBV4-1 and TRBJ2-3; a possible D gene is TRBD2 (5 bases). This clonotype originated in a woman aged 25 to 39 with type 1 diabetes. Sequencing input: central memory CD4+ T cells from blood. The CDR3 coding sequence is TGCGCCAGCAGCCTACCGAGGGAAAGCACAGATACGCAGTATTTT. Its protein is CASSLPRESTDTQYF.